One sample yielded the 4 T cell receptor beta chains listed below, sequenced in a study of T cells in Graves' hyperthyroidism and ophthalmopathy. The CDR3 regions of TCR beta were amplified from RNA transcripts. TCR CDR3 regions were first amplified by RT-PCR with HTBI primers. TCRdb independently ran MiXCR on the multiplex PCR reads; one entry per CDR3 protein. The sample consists of about 640,000 distinct CDR3 sequences, less than 25% of them appearing once. What was sequenced was blood. These receptors originate from a man in his thirties or forties with Graves' ophthalmopathy.

The J gene is TRBJ2-1, the V gene TRBV7-9; 8 bases map to TRBD1. V lost 5 bases to trimming and J lost 7 bases; unmatched junction nucleotides: 16. This CDR3 spans 17 amino acids. The germline CDR1 and CDR2 sequences are SEHNR and FQNEAQ (reference sequence). CDR3: CASSPRQGPALGNEQFF. CDR3 bases: TGTGCCAGCAGCCCGAGACAGGGGCCTGCCTTGGGGAATGAGCAGTTCTTC. The full variable domain, rest sourced from reference TRBV7-9 and TRBJ2-1, is DTGVSQNPRHKITKRGQNVTFRCDPISEHNRLYWYRQTLGQGPEFLTYFQNEAQLEKSRLLSDRFSAERPKGSFSTLEIQRTEQGDSAMYLCASSPRQGPALGNEQFFGPGTRLTVL.

The chain employs TRBV4-2 and TRBJ2-2; D may be TRBD2 (6 bases). V gave up 1 base and J gave up 6 bases, with 12 bases separating them. Germline V gene data show CDR1 as LGHNA and CDR2 as YNFKEQ. This CDR3 has 15 amino acids. CDR3 sequence: CASSQVDAGPGELFF. The DNA for the CDR3 is TGTGCCAGCAGCCAAGTCGATGCGGGACCCGGGGAGCTGTTTTTT.

V is TRBV20-1 and J is TRBJ2-2; tentative D call: TRBD2 (5 bases). Trimming cost V 0 bases and J 4 bases, with 15 bases left between them. The germline gives CDR1 DFQATT, CDR2 SNEGSKA (reference sequence). This CDR3 is built from 16 residues. Here the CDR3 DNA reads TGCAGTGCTAGAGAAGGTACATGGAGGACCACCGGGGAGCTGTTTTTT. As protein: CSAREGTWRTTGELFF.

This clonotype has a single count. The chain employs TRBV7-2 and TRBJ2-5; a possible D gene is TRBD1 (6 bases). Germline CDR1 and CDR2: SGHTA and FQGNSA. This CDR3 has 15 amino acids. V was cut by 0 bases and J by 5 bases, with 13 bases left in between. This CDR3 reads CASSLAWGQGETQYF. Here the CDR3 DNA reads TGTGCCAGCAGCTTAGCGTGGGGGCAAGGGGAGACCCAGTACTTC.